Each of the 28 T cell receptor beta chains below was sequenced from the same sample in a study of blood T cell repertoires in COVID-19. TCRdb keeps only in-frame clones here, not all; method: immunoSEQ multiplex PCR. The table shows almost 100,000 clones, with more than 75% occurring only once. Material: peripheral blood. The receptors stem from a man over 45 with acute or convalescent COVID-19.

The rearrangement links TRBV6-2 or TRBV6-3 to TRBJ1-5; D unclear. V was trimmed by 3 bases and J by 1 base, leaving 13 bases between them. From germline, CDR1 is MNHEY and CDR2 SVGEGT. This CDR3 has 16 amino acids. DNA for the CDR3: TGTGCCAGCAGTTATGGAGCTCCCGGAAGCAATCAGCCCCAGCATTTT. Its protein is CASSYGAPGSNQPQHF.

The chain carries TRBV4-1 and TRBJ2-1; TRBD2 matches 9 bases. Germline trimming cut 1 base from V and 8 bases from J; bases unmatched to any gene: 15. The CDR3 spans 18 residues. Germline V CDR1 and CDR2: MGHRA, YSYEKL. The CDR3 DNA reads as TGCGCCAGCAGCCAAGGCCCGCGGGGCGGGAGGGGAAACGATGAGCAGTTCTTC. This sequence encodes CASSQGPRGGRGNDEQFF.

The rearrangement links TRBV7-7 to TRBJ2-7, with TRBD1 identical over 9 bases. The germline V gene encodes CDR1 SSHAT and CDR2 FNYEAQ (reference sequence). The CDR3 runs 14 residues. J was trimmed by 6 bases and V by 5 bases; bases with no gene match: 8. CDR3 amino acids: CASSRGQGTSEQYF. CDR3 sequence (DNA): TGTGCCAGCAGCCGGGGACAGGGTACGAGCGAGCAGTACTTC.

The rearrangement uses TRBV7-9 and TRBJ1-1; no definite D call. The CDR3 runs to 14 residues. Germline values: CDR1 SEHNR, CDR2 FQNEAQ (reference sequence). Trimming left V 1 base short and J 2 bases short, with 8 bases between. This chain's CDR3 is CASSLEYRNTEAFF. CDR3 nucleotides: TGTGCCAGCAGCTTAGAGTACAGAAACACTGAAGCTTTCTTT.

The V call is TRBV7-9, the J call TRBJ1-2, with unresolved D. The CDR3 is 14 residues long. Trimming pared 1 base from V and 2 bases from J, leaving 8 bases between. The germline CDR1 and CDR2 sequences are SEHNR and FQNEAQ (reference sequence). CDR3 bases: TGTGCCAGCAGCTTAGAACGGGTAAACTATGGCTACACCTTC. Amino acid sequence: CASSLERVNYGYTF.

The chain has TRBV6-5 and TRBJ2-2; D not resolved. There are 12 residues in the CDR3. Between the trimmed V and J ends, which lost 4 bases and 2 bases, there was a span of 2 bases. Germline V gene data show CDR1 as MNHEY and CDR2 as SVGAGI. The CDR3 protein is CASSLNTGELFF. The DNA of the CDR3 is TGTGCCAGCAGTTTAAACACCGGGGAGCTGTTTTTT.

The chain carries TRBV19 and TRBJ2-2; TRBD1 matches 10 bases. Germline CDR1 reads LNHDA; CDR2 reads SQIVND (reference sequence). The CDR3 is made up of 15 amino acids. Trimming took 8 bases from V and 3 from J; bases not matched to a gene: 6. In DNA, the CDR3 is TGTGCCAGTGCCGACAGGGGGCGCGACACCGGGGAGCTGTTTTTT. The encoded protein is CASADRGRDTGELFF.

V gene TRBV6-6 combines with J gene TRBJ1-4; TRBD1 matches 7 bases. Trimming took 6 bases from V and 8 from J; bases not matched to a gene: 6. Germline CDR1 reads MNHNY; CDR2 reads SVGAGI (reference sequence). The CDR3 extends over 13 amino acids. This CDR3 is CASRRGPREKLFF. The CDR3 DNA reads TGTGCCAGCAGGAGGGGGCCGAGGGAAAAACTGTTTTTT.

V is TRBV12-3 or TRBV12-4 and J is TRBJ1-2, with D unclear. CDR3 size: 13 residues. The germline V and J ends were trimmed by 2 bases and 4 bases, with 8 bases remaining between them. As DNA, the CDR3 is TGTGCCAGCAGTTTACACAGTGGCTATGGCTACACCTTC. Translated, it gives CASSLHSGYGYTF.

The J gene is TRBJ2-1, the V gene TRBV5-6; 9 bases are shared with TRBD1. CDR3 length equals 15 residues. After removal of 0 bases from V and 4 bases from J, the junction contained 2 bases not matched to a gene. The germline V gene encodes CDR1 SGHDT and CDR2 YYEEEE. The CDR3 nucleotides read TGTGCCAGCAGCTTGGGGGACAGGGCGTACAATGAGCAGTTCTTC. Amino acids: CASSLGDRAYNEQFF.

The gene calls are TRBV5-1 and TRBJ1-6; 7 nucleotides line up with TRBD1. The germline gives CDR1 SGHRS, CDR2 YFSETQ. CDR3 length: 15 residues. The V and J ends lost 2 bases and 4 bases, in that order; junction bases with no gene match: 3. CDR3 DNA: TGCGCCAGCAGCTTTACAGGGGAGTATAATTCACCCCTCCACTTT. Its translation: CASSFTGEYNSPLHF.

In DNA, the CDR3 is TGCGCCAGCTCCCCCACCGCAGGTTGGAACTCCTACGAGCAGTACTTC. It yields the protein CASSPTAGWNSYEQYF. The chain carries TRBV5-1 and TRBJ2-7, with D unclear. The CDR3 spans 16 residues. V lost 7 bases and J 0 bases, leaving 20 bases between the germline ends. Germline V lookup: CDR1 SGHRS, CDR2 YFSETQ.

CDR3: CASSRENPGDSYEQYF. CDR3 DNA: TGTGCCAGCAGCCGAGAGAATCCAGGGGACTCCTACGAGCAGTACTTC. The chain links TRBV5-8 to TRBJ2-7; maybe TRBD1 (6 bases). The V end was cut by 4 bases, the J end by 0 bases, with 17 bases between. The CDR3 spans 16 residues. Germline V gene data show CDR1 as SGHTS and CDR2 as YDEGEE.

The J gene is TRBJ1-4, the V gene TRBV11-1; 7 nucleotides match TRBD1. This CDR3 contains 14 residues. Germline trimming cut 5 bases from V and 8 bases from J; bases unmatched to any gene: 8. Germline values: CDR1 SGHAT, CDR2 FQDESV (reference sequence). The CDR3 nucleotides are TGTGCCAGCAGCGCCAGGGGGGTGCGGGAAAAACTGTTTTTT. Translated: CASSARGVREKLFF.

The chain combines TRBV10-1 with TRBJ2-5; no firm D call. The CDR3 totals 17 residues. The germline gives CDR1 WNHNN, CDR2 SYGVQD (reference sequence). V was shortened by 4 bases and J by 3 bases, with 21 bases between the two germline ends. The CDR3 DNA is TGCGCCAGCAGTGTCGGCAACTACCGCACTAAAAAAGAGACCCAGTACTTC. Its translation: CASSVGNYRTKKETQYF.

This clone occurred once. The rearrangement joins TRBV7-9 to TRBJ2-2, with a weak D call TRBD2 (5 bases). The ends were cut back, 0 bases at V and 4 bases at J, with 12 bases in the middle. The CDR3 extends over 16 amino acids. Germline assignment: CDR1 SEHNR and CDR2 FQNEAQ (reference sequence). The CDR3 loop is CASSLALGVGTGELFF. For the CDR3, the DNA is TGTGCCAGCAGCTTAGCTCTGGGAGTCGGCACCGGGGAGCTGTTTTTT.

This chain uses TRBV5-1 with TRBJ2-7; 7 positions match TRBD1. This CDR3 region has 15 residues. Germline V gives CDR1 SGHRS, CDR2 YFSETQ. V shed 4 bases and J 4 bases; nucleotides not matched to a gene: 11. CDR3 amino acids: CASSNNRGTLYEQYF. The CDR3 DNA reads TGCGCCAGCAGCAACAACAGGGGAACTCTTTACGAGCAGTACTTC.

CDR3 sequence: CASRLGTGSHYGYTF. The CDR3 nucleotides are TGTGCCAGCAGACTCGGGACAGGGTCCCACTATGGCTACACCTTC. The gene calls are TRBV27 and TRBJ1-2; 9 bases agree with TRBD1. CDR1 is MNHEY, CDR2 SMNVEV, per germline (reference sequence). CDR3 length equals 15 residues. The V and J ends lost 6 bases and 3 bases, in that order; junction bases with no gene match: 8.

This clone showed up just once. The CDR3 sequence is CASSQAKYNEQFF. Here the CDR3 DNA reads TGTGCCAGCAGCCAAGCAAAATACAATGAGCAGTTCTTC. The chain is built from TRBV4-2 and TRBJ2-1; D uncertain. The CDR3 covers 13 residues. Germline CDR1 and CDR2: LGHNA and YNFKEQ. V was trimmed by 1 base and J by 4 bases, leaving 5 bases between them.

Here the CDR3 DNA reads TGTGCCAGCAGTCCCGGGACAGGGATTTACAATGAGCAGTTCTTC. It encodes CASSPGTGIYNEQFF. The genes are TRBV6-5 and TRBJ2-1, with 9 bases matching TRBD1. Unmatched junction bases numbered 6, after V lost 5 bases and J lost 4 bases. Germline V CDR1 and CDR2: MNHEY, SVGAGI. CDR3 length: 15 amino acids.

The gene calls are TRBV3-1 (or the pseudogene TRBV3-2) and TRBJ1-2, with a possible D match to TRBD1 (5 bases). CDR1 LGHDT and CDR2 YNNKEL come from the germline V gene (reference sequence). Trimming pared 4 bases from V and 8 bases from J, leaving 14 bases between. This CDR3 has 13 amino acids. The CDR3, as DNA: TGTGCCAGCAGCCTCCGACAGAGATACGGCTACACCTTC. Translated, it gives CASSLRQRYGYTF.

The CDR3 loop reads CASSVLGRTSTDTQYF. As DNA, the CDR3 is TGTGCCAGCAGCGTACTGGGGAGGACTAGCACAGATACGCAGTATTTT. The V and J genes are TRBV9 and TRBJ2-3; the D gene is possibly TRBD2 (6 bases). This CDR3 comprises 16 residues. V was shortened by 1 base and J by 0 bases, with 12 bases between the two germline ends. Germline values: CDR1 SGDLS, CDR2 YYNGEE.

This sequence joins TRBV18 and TRBJ2-3; D unclear. Germline V gene data show CDR1 as KGHSH and CDR2 as LQKENI. The CDR3 is 14 amino acids. V was cut by 5 bases and J by 4 bases, with 13 bases left in between. Here the CDR3 reads CASSVAFTPDTQYF. In DNA form, the CDR3 reads TGTGCCAGCTCAGTGGCTTTCACCCCAGATACGCAGTATTTT.

The chain combines TRBV10-3 with TRBJ1-4, with 10 bases that match TRBD1. Trimming at V came to 3 bases and at J to 6 bases, leaving 10 bases not matched to a gene. The CDR3 loop spans 17 amino acids. Germline values: CDR1 ENHRY, CDR2 SYGVKD. In DNA form, the CDR3 reads TGTGCCATCAGTGATAATCGGGACAGGGGATTTCATGAAAAACTGTTTTTT. Its translation: CAISDNRDRGFHEKLFF.

This clone occurred once. The chain couples TRBV5-6 to TRBJ1-2; TRBD1 matches 8 bases. J was trimmed by 7 bases and V by 2 bases; bases with no gene match: 7. The CDR3 covers 14 residues. Germline CDR1 SGHDT, CDR2 YYEEEE. CDR3 nucleotide sequence: TGTGCCAGCAGCTTAATGGACAGGGAGGGTGGCTACACCTTC. Translated, it gives CASSLMDREGGYTF.

This clone was seen a single time. The rearrangement uses TRBV18 and TRBJ1-1; maybe TRBD1 (5 bases). This CDR3 is 14 amino acids long. The germline V and J ends were trimmed by 0 bases and 6 bases, with 11 bases remaining between them. CDR1 KGHSH and CDR2 LQKENI come from the germline V gene. CDR3 sequence (DNA): TGTGCCAGCTCACCACCGGCAGGGATCCCTGAAGCTTTCTTT. This translates into CASSPPAGIPEAFF.

J is TRBJ2-2 and V is TRBV19; the D gene is possibly TRBD1 (6 bases). The V and J ends lost 4 bases and 7 bases respectively, with 13 bases between them. Germline V CDR1 and CDR2: LNHDA, SQIVND (reference sequence). CDR3 length: 14 residues. As DNA, the CDR3 is TGTGCCAGTAGTACCATGGACAGCTACGGGGAGCTGTTTTTT. Translating gives CASSTMDSYGELFF.

This clone was seen only once. The rearrangement joins TRBV15 to TRBJ2-7; 8 nucleotides agree with TRBD1. With V trimmed by 0 bases and J by 5 bases, 9 bases remained unmatched. Looked up from germline, CDR1 is LNHNV and CDR2 is YYDKDF (reference sequence). This CDR3 contains 16 residues. CDR3 in DNA: TGTGCCACCAGCAGAGATAGAGAGACAGGGGAACACGAGCAGTACTTC. The encoded protein is CATSRDRETGEHEQYF.